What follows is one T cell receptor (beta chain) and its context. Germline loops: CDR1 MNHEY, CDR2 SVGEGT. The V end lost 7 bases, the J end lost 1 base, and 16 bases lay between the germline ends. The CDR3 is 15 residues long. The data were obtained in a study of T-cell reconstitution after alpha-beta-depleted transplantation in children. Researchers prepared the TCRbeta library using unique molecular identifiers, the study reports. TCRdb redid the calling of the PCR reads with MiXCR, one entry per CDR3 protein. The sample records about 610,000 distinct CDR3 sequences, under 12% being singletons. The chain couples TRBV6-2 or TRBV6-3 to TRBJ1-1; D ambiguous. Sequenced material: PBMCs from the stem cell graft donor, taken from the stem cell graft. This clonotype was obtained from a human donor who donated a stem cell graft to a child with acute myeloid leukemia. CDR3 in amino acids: CASTLMADGNTEAFF. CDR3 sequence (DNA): TGTGCCAGCACTCTCATGGCAGACGGGAACACTGAAGCTTTCTTT.